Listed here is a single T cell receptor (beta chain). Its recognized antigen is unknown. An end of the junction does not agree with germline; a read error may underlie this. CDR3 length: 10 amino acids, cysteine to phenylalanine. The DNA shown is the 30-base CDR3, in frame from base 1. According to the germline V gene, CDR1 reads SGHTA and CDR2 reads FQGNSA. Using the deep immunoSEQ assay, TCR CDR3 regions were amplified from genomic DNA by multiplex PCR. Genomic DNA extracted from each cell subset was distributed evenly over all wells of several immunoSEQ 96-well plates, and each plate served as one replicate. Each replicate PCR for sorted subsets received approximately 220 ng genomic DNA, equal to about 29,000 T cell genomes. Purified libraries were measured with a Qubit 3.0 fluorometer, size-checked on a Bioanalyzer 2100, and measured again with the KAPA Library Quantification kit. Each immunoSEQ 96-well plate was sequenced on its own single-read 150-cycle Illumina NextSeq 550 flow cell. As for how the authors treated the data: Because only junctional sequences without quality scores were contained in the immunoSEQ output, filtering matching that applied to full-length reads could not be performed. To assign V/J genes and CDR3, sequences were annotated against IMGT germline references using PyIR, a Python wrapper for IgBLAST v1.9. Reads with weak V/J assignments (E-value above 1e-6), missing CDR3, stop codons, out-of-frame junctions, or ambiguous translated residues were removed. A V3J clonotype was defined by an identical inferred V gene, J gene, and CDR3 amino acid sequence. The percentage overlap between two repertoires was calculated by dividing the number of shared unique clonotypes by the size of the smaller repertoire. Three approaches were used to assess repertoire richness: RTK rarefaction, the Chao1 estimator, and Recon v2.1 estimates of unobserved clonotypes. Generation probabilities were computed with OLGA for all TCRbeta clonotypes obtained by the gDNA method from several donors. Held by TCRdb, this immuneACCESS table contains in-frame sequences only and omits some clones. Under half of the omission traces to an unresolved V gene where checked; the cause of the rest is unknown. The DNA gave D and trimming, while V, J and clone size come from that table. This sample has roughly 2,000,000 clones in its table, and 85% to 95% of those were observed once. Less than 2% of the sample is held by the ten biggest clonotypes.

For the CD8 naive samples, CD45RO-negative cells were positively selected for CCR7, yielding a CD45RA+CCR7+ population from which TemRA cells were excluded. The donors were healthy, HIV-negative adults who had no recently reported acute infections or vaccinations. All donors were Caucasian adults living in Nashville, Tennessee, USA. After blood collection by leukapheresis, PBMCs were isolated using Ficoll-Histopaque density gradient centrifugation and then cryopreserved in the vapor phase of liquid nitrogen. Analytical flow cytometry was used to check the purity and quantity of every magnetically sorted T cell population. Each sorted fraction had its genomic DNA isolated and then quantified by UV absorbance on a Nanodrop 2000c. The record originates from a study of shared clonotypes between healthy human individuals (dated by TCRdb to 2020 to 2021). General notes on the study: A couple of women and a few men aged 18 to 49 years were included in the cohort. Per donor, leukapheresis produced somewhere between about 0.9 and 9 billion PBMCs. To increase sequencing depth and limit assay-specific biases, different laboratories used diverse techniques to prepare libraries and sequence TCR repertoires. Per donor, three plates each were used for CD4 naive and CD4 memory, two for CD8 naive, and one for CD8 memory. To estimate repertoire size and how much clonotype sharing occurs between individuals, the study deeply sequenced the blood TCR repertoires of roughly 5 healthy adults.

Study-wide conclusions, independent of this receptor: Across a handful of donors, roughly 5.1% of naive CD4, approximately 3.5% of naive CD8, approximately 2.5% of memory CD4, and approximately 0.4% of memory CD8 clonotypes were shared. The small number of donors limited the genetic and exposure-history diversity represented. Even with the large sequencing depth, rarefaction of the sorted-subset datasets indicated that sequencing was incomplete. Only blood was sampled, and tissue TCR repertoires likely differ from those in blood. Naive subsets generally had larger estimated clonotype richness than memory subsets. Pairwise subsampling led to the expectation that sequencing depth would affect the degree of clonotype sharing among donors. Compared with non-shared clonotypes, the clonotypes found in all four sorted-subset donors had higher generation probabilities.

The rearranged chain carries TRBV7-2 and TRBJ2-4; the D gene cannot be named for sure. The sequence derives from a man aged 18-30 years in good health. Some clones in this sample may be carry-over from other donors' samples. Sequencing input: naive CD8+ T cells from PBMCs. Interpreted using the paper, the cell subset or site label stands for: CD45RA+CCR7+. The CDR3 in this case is CASSLPGGRF. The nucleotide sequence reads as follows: TGTGCCAGCAGCTTGCCGGGCGGCAGGTTC.